This record covers a single T cell receptor beta chain. Its antigen is currently unknown. TCRdb keeps only in-frame clones here, not all; method: immunoSEQ multiplex PCR. The sample has around 600,000 clones, almost 97% seen once. This sample is part of a study of shared clonotypes between healthy human individuals. With 3 bases clipped from V and 2 bases from J, the junction kept 6 bases outside the gene matches. The CDR3 contains 15 residues. The germline gives CDR1 SGHNT, CDR2 YYREEE (reference sequence). General observations from the study: Limited genetic and exposure-history diversity came from having few donors. Memory subsets generally showed smaller estimated richness than naive subsets did.

The source material was naive CD4+ T cells sorted from blood. Sample subset: CD45RA+ positively selected. The TCR sequence derives from a woman under 40 in good health. The chain couples TRBV5-4 to TRBJ2-7, with 9 bases matching TRBD2. CDR3 region: CASSYFSGSAYEQYF. The CDR3 bases are TGTGCCAGCAGCTACTTTAGCGGGAGCGCCTACGAGCAGTACTTC.